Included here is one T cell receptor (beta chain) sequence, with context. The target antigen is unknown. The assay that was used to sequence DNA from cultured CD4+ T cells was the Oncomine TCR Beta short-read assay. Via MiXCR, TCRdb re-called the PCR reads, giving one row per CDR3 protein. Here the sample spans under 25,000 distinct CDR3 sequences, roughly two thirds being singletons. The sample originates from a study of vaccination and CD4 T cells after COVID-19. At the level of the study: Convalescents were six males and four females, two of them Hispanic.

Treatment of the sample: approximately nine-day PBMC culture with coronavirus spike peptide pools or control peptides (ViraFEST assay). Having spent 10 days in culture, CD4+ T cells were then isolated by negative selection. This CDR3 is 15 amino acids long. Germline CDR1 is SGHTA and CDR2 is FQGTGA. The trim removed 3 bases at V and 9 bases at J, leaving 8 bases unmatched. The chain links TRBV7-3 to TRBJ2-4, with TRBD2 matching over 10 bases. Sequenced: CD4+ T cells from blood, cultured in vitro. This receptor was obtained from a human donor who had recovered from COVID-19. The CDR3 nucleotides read TGTGCCAGCAGCTTTCCCGAGCGGGAGGGACTCATTCAGTACTTC. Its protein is CASSFPEREGLIQYF.